Given below is one T cell receptor (beta chain) in context. Per germline, CDR1 LNHDA and CDR2 SQIVND (reference sequence). The CDR3 spans 14 residues. V lost 3 bases to trimming and J lost 0 bases, with 9 bases between them. The data are from a study of graft-versus-host responses after intestinal transplantation. Libraries were prepared by immunoSEQ multiplex PCR; TCRdb keeps only in-frame clonotypes and omits some of them. In the table there are more than 20,000 clones, over 80% of which are singletons. Sequenced material: PBMCs, taken about 260 days after intestinal transplant. This sequence joins TRBV19 and TRBJ2-7, with D perhaps given as TRBD1 or TRBD2 (5 bases each). This TCR came from a human patient who received an intestinal transplant, so some T cells may come from the graft donor. CDR3 in DNA: TGTGCCAGTAGTATCCCGGGGCTCTCCTACGAGCAGTACTTC. Translating gives CASSIPGLSYEQYF.